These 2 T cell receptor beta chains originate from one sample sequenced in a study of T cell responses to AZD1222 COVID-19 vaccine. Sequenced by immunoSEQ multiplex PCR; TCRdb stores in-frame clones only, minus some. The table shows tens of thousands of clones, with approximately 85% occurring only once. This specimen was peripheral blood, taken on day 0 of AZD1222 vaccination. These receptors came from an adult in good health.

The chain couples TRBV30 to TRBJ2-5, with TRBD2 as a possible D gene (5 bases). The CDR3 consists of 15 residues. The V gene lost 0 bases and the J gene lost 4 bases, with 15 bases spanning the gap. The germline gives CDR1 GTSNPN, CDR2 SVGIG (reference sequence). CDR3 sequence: CAWSVEGLVGETQYF. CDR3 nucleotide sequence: TGTGCCTGGAGTGTAGAGGGTTTGGTTGGAGAGACCCAGTACTTC.

For the CDR3, the DNA is TGTGCCAGCAGCTGGACAGGGGCAGAACGCTCTGGGGCCAACGTCCTGACTTTC. As protein: CASSWTGAERSGANVLTF. The gene calls are TRBV7-3 and TRBJ2-6; 9 positions match TRBD1. This CDR3 is 18 amino acids long. With 4 bases clipped from V and 0 bases from J, the junction kept 7 bases outside the gene matches. Germline V gene data show CDR1 as SGHTA and CDR2 as FQGTGA.